The 26 T cell receptor beta chains below were found in one sample sequenced in a study of patients and donors after allogeneic stem cell transplantation. TCRdb independently ran MiXCR on the RT-PCR reads; one entry per CDR3 protein. Found here are over 400,000 distinct CDR3 sequences, more than 15% of them singletons; the top ten hold less than 8%. Sequenced input: blood, either unsorted or a sorted T cell fraction (not recorded which). These receptors originate from a human donor who was either an allogeneic HSCT recipient or a stem cell or donor lymphocyte infusion donor (not recorded which). It is not recorded whose cells these are; they may come from a transplant donor.

This rearrangement joins TRBV2 to TRBJ2-7, with a tentative D call TRBD1 (6 bases). V was cut by 4 bases and J by 3 bases, with 13 bases left in between. The CDR3 sequence is 14 residues long. Looked up from germline, CDR1 is SNHLY and CDR2 is FYNNEI. The CDR3 reads CASSGLSGDYEQYF. As DNA, the CDR3 is TGTGCCAGCAGTGGATTATCAGGGGACTACGAGCAGTACTTC.

This clonotype was found a few times. The V call is TRBV27, the J call TRBJ1-5; D is unclear. Trimming removed 3 bases from V and 1 base from J, with 10 bases in between. Germline lookup yields CDR1 MNHEY and CDR2 SMNVEV (reference sequence). This CDR3 is built from 15 residues. CDR3 sequence: CASSFVPDSNQPQHF. The CDR3 region has the DNA TGTGCCAGCAGTTTTGTCCCCGACAGCAATCAGCCCCAGCATTTT.

This clonotype has at least ten counts. CDR3: CASSQDPGLAHEQFF. The CDR3 DNA reads TGCGCCAGCAGCCAAGATCCCGGACTAGCACATGAGCAGTTCTTC. The chain carries TRBV4-3 and TRBJ2-1; 8 positions match TRBD2. From germline, CDR1 is LGHNA and CDR2 YSLEER. This CDR3 spans 15 amino acids. V trimming: 0 bases; J trimming: 8 bases; junction bases outside the gene matches: 6.

V usage is TRBV2 and J usage is TRBJ2-7; D gene uncertain. Per germline, CDR1 SNHLY and CDR2 FYNNEI. Trimming cost V 7 bases and J 1 base, with 5 bases left between them. The CDR3 consists of 11 residues. The CDR3 coding sequence is TGTGCCAGCACAGTATCCTACGAGCAGTACTTC. Its translation: CASTVSYEQYF.

V and J are TRBV7-2 and TRBJ2-1, with TRBD1 as a possible D gene (6 bases). The CDR3 runs to 16 residues. Germline CDR1 SGHTA, CDR2 FQGNSA. V was trimmed by 5 bases and J by 7 bases, leaving 21 bases between them. Here the CDR3 DNA reads TGTGCCAGCAGCCCCCAAGGGGGAGTACGGGCAAATGAGCAGTTCTTC. Encoded protein: CASSPQGGVRANEQFF.

This clonotype was counted only a few times. V and J are TRBV7-3 and TRBJ2-1; perhaps D is TRBD1 or TRBD2 (6 bases each). Germline V gene data show CDR1 as SGHTA and CDR2 as FQGTGA. The CDR3 loop spans 16 amino acids. V lost 3 bases and J lost 8, with 20 bases in between. CDR3 DNA: TGTGCCAGCAGCTTTAACCCAAGGGGGGCGCTAGATGAGCAGTTCTTC. It yields the protein CASSFNPRGALDEQFF.

The chain couples TRBV3-1 to TRBJ1-2; tentatively, D is TRBD1 (5 bases). Per germline, CDR1 LGHDT and CDR2 YNNKEL (reference sequence). This CDR3 comprises 16 residues. Trimming took 0 bases from V and 7 from J, leaving 18 bases between them. CDR3: CASSQDSIRDLVGYTF. DNA for the CDR3: TGTGCCAGCAGCCAAGATAGCATTCGGGACTTGGTTGGCTACACCTTC. Together with reference TRBV3-1 and TRBJ1-2, the CDR3 gives the full variable domain: DTAVSQTPKYLVTQMGNDKSIKCEQNLGHDTMYWYKQDSKKFLKIMFSYNNKELIINETVPNRFSPKSPDKAHLNLHINSLELGDSAVYFCASSQDSIRDLVGYTFGSGTRLTVV.

This chain joins TRBV4-1 and TRBJ1-2; D is ambiguous. The V gene lost 0 bases and the J gene lost 4 bases, with 6 bases spanning the gap. The CDR3 loop spans 13 amino acids. The V gene's germline CDR1 is MGHRA and CDR2 YSYEKL. CDR3 in amino acids: CASSQEILYGYTF. In nucleotides, the CDR3 is TGCGCCAGCAGCCAAGAGATTCTCTATGGCTACACCTTC.

The chain links TRBV20-1 to TRBJ2-7, with a weak D call TRBD2 (6 bases). The CDR3 extends over 17 amino acids. V lost 1 base to trimming and J lost 6 bases, with 25 bases between them. Germline V lookup: CDR1 DFQATT, CDR2 SNEGSKA (reference sequence). CDR3 sequence (DNA): TGCAGTGCTAGAGGGGGACTTAGAGGGTCCCCGGCGCGCGAGCAGTACTTC. Amino acid sequence: CSARGGLRGSPAREQYF.

This clonotype was found a few times. This sequence joins TRBV20-1 and TRBJ2-3, with 14 positions matching TRBD2. V trimming: 5 bases; J trimming: 1 base; junction bases outside the gene matches: 5. Germline V gene sequence: CDR1 DFQATT, CDR2 SNEGSKA (reference sequence). CDR3 length: 16 amino acids. This CDR3 reads CSAGTSGSEGTDTQYF. The CDR3 DNA reads TGCAGTGCTGGGACTAGCGGGAGTGAAGGCACAGATACGCAGTATTTT.

This clonotype was seen a single time. The CDR3 here is CSVEDWAGSNTEAFF. The CDR3 DNA sequence: TGCAGCGTTGAAGATTGGGCGGGGTCGAACACTGAAGCTTTCTTT. The chain is built from TRBV29-1 and TRBJ1-1; D is unresolved. The V and J ends lost 0 bases and 1 base respectively, with 12 bases between them. Germline-derived CDR1 and CDR2 are SQVTM and ANQGSEA. This CDR3 has 15 amino acids.

This chain joins TRBV6-5 and TRBJ2-6; D is possibly TRBD1 (6 bases). CDR3 size: 16 residues. Germline V gene data show CDR1 as MNHEY and CDR2 as SVGAGI. V was trimmed by 4 bases and J by 4 bases, leaving 14 bases between them. CDR3 sequence (DNA): TGTGCCAGCAGTTCGGGACACCTCTCAGGGGCCAACGTCCTGACTTTC. Translating it yields CASSSGHLSGANVLTF.

The chain recombines TRBV29-1 with TRBJ1-5; a weak D match, TRBD1 (5 bases). The CDR3 totals 13 residues. Between the trimmed V and J ends, which lost 6 bases and 4 bases, there was a span of 13 bases. The germline gives CDR1 SQVTM, CDR2 ANQGSEA. CDR3 region: CSVGDGSNQPQHF. CDR3 nucleotides: TGCAGCGTGGGGGACGGAAGTAATCAGCCCCAGCATTTT.

This clonotype was detected a few times. The rearrangement joins TRBV6-4 to TRBJ2-1; unclear D gene. Trimming stripped 7 bases from V and 11 bases from J, with 12 bases between. Germline assignment: CDR1 MRHNA and CDR2 SNTAGT. The length of the CDR3 is 11 residues. The CDR3 bases are TGTGCCAGCACTTCGGGTGGCAAGCAGTTCTTC. This sequence encodes CASTSGGKQFF.

About this clonotype: This could be a read error, since a much larger clone is one nucleotide away. The chain is built from TRBV7-3 and TRBJ2-5, with 7 bases lining up with TRBD2. CDR3 length equals 13 residues. The V gene end was trimmed by 4 bases and the J gene end by 2 bases; junction bases not matched to a gene: 1. CDR1 is SGHTA, CDR2 FQGTGA, per germline. The chain's CDR3 is CASSSGLQETQYF. DNA for the CDR3: TGTGCCAGCAGCTCGGGACTACAAGAGACCCAGTACTTC.

This clonotype has a count of ten or more. The chain has TRBV12-3 or TRBV12-4 and TRBJ1-5; D unclear. V was shortened by 0 bases and J by 0 bases, with 18 bases between the two germline ends. The CDR3 is 19 amino acids. CDR3 sequence (DNA): TGTGCCAGCAGTTTAGCGTGGCAGCCACCGGGATATAGCAATCAGCCCCAGCATTTT. This translates into CASSLAWQPPGYSNQPQHF.

This clonotype was detected a few times. This chain joins TRBV7-6 and TRBJ2-5; D gene ambiguous. Germline lookup yields CDR1 SGHVS and CDR2 FNYEAQ. Trimming took 5 bases from V and 2 from J, leaving 12 bases between them. The CDR3 consists of 14 residues. Here the CDR3 reads CASSKGVSQETQYF. CDR3 DNA: TGTGCCAGCAGCAAGGGTGTTTCACAAGAGACCCAGTACTTC.

In its sample, this clonotype was seen a few times. V usage is TRBV5-1 and J usage is TRBJ2-1; D remains unclear. Germline CDR1 is SGHRS and CDR2 is YFSETQ. CDR3 length: 13 amino acids. V lost 0 bases to trimming and J lost 2 bases, with 3 bases between them. This chain's CDR3 is CASSLVTYNEQFF. CDR3 sequence (DNA): TGCGCCAGCAGCTTGGTTACCTACAATGAGCAGTTCTTC. Looking up the rest from reference TRBV5-1 and TRBJ2-1 gives the full variable domain: KAGVTQTPRYLIKTRGQQVTLSCSPISGHRSVSWYQQTPGQGLQFLFEYFSETQRNKGNFPGRFSGRQFSNSRSEMNVSTLELGDSALYLCASSLVTYNEQFFGPGTRLTVL.

The rearrangement joins TRBV7-2 to TRBJ1-1, with 7 positions matching TRBD1. This CDR3 has 14 amino acids. Germline V gene data show CDR1 as SGHTA and CDR2 as FQGNSA. V lost 10 bases and J lost 1; bases outside the gene matches: 9. The CDR3 sequence: CATGGGQTNTEAFF. The CDR3 DNA follows: TGTGCCACCGGGGGGGGACAGACGAACACTGAAGCTTTCTTT.

The chain couples TRBV3-1 to TRBJ1-6, with a possible D match to TRBD1 (6 bases). The CDR3 loop spans 13 amino acids. Trimming stripped 3 bases from V and 9 bases from J, with 9 bases between. In germline, CDR1 is LGHDT, CDR2 YNNKEL (reference sequence). CDR3 residues: CASSQGAPSPLHF. As DNA, the CDR3 is TGTGCCAGCAGCCAGGGGGCTCCTTCACCCCTCCACTTT.

The CDR3 coding sequence is TGCAGCGCCCGGACGGGTATCTATGGCTACACCTTC. This encodes CSARTGIYGYTF. The rearrangement uses TRBV29-1 and TRBJ1-2, with D uncertain. There are 12 residues in the CDR3. The V end was cut by 7 bases, the J end by 4 bases, with 13 bases between. CDR1 and CDR2 (germline): SQVTM, ANQGSEA.

CDR3 DNA: TGCGCCAGTAGGCGGGGGGCCGCTAGAGAGACCCAGTACTTC. It encodes CASRRGAARETQYF. This sequence joins TRBV5-1 and TRBJ2-5; TRBD2 matches 8 bases. This CDR3 is 14 amino acids long. CDR1 SGHRS and CDR2 YFSETQ come from the germline V gene. J lost 4 bases, V lost 8 bases, and 10 bases had no gene match.

This chain connects TRBV11-1 to TRBJ2-1; 8 bases line up with TRBD2. The CDR3 spans 18 residues. From germline, CDR1 is SGHAT and CDR2 FQDESV (reference sequence). J was trimmed by 6 bases and V by 7 bases; bases with no gene match: 20. CDR3 coding DNA: TGTGCCAGCACCCGTAGCCAGGCGGGAGGTTACAATCTCAATGAGCAGTTCTTC. It is translated as CASTRSQAGGYNLNEQFF. The whole variable domain, filled in from reference TRBV11-1 and TRBJ2-1, reads EAEVAQSPRYKITEKSQAVAFWCDPISGHATLYWYRQILGQGPELLVQFQDESVVDDSQLPKDRFSAERLKGVDSTLKIQPAELGDSAMYLCASTRSQAGGYNLNEQFFGPGTRLTVL.

The chain couples TRBV3-1 to TRBJ1-2, with D hard to call. The V gene lost 0 bases and the J gene lost 4 bases, with 9 bases spanning the gap. Germline CDR1 reads LGHDT; CDR2 reads YNNKEL (reference sequence). This CDR3 is built from 14 residues. CDR3 nucleotide sequence: TGTGCCAGCAGCCAAGACAAGGGTTCCTATGGCTACACCTTC. Protein sequence: CASSQDKGSYGYTF.

The chain links TRBV14 to TRBJ2-5; D may match TRBD1 or TRBD2 (5 bases each). Germline V gene lookup returns CDR1 SGHDN and CDR2 FVKESK. The CDR3 consists of 15 residues. Trimming removed 1 base at V and 7 bases at J, with 16 bases between. The chain's CDR3 is CASSQGGQHRGTQYF. The CDR3 DNA reads TGTGCCAGCAGCCAAGGTGGACAACACCGGGGGACCCAGTACTTC.

The V and J genes are TRBV3-1 and TRBJ2-7; TRBD2 matches at 12 bases. The length of the CDR3 is 17 residues. After removal of 2 bases from V and 7 bases from J, the junction contained 12 bases not matched to a gene. Germline CDR1 reads LGHDT; CDR2 reads YNNKEL (reference sequence). DNA of the CDR3: TGTGCCAGCAGCCAAACTACTAGCGGGAGGCAAATGGAGGAGCAGTACTTC. Its translation: CASSQTTSGRQMEEQYF.